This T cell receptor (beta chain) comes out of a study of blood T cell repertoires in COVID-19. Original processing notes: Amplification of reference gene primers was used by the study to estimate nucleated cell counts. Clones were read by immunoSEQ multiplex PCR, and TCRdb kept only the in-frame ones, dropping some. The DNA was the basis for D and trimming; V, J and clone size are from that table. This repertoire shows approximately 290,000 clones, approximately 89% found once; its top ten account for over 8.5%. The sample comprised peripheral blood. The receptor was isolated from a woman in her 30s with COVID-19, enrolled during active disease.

DNA for the CDR3: TGTGCCAGCAGCGCCCCTATTAGTCCGAATACGCAGTATTTT. Amino acid sequence: CASSAPISPNTQYF. The rearrangement links TRBV7-9 to TRBJ2-3; D is uncertain. V gave up 5 bases and J gave up 7 bases, with 16 bases separating them. CDR3 length: 14 residues. Germline CDR1 is SEHNR and CDR2 is FQNEAQ (reference sequence).